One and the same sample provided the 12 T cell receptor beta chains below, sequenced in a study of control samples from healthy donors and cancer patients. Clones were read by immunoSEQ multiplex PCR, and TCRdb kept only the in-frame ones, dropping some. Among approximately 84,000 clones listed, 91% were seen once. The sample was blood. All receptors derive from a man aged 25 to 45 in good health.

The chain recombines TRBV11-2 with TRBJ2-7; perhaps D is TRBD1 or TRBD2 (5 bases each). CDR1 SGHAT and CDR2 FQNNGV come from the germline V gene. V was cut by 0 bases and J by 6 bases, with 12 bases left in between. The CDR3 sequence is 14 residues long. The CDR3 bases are TGTGCCAGCAGCTTAGACGGGGCTCGGTCCGAGCAGTACTTC. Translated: CASSLDGARSEQYF.

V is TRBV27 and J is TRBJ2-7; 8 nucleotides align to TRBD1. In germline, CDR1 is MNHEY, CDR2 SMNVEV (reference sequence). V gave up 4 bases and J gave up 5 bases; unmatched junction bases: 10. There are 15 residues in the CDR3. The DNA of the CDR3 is TGTGCCAGCAGTTCTTCAGGGGGCTTAGGCCACGAGCAGTACTTC. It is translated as CASSSSGGLGHEQYF.

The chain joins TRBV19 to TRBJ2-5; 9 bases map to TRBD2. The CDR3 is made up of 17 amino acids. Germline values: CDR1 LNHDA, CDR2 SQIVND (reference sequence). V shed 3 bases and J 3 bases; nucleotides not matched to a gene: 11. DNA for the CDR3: TGTGCCAGTAGTATGGATCTCCTAGCGGGACCAGAAGAGACCCAGTACTTC. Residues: CASSMDLLAGPEETQYF.

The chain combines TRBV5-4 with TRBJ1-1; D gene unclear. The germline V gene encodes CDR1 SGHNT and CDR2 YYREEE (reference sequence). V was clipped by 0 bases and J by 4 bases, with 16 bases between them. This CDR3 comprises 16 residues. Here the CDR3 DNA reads TGTGCCAGCAGCTTGGGCAGGCCTACCTTTGGCACTGAAGCTTTCTTT. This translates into CASSLGRPTFGTEAFF.

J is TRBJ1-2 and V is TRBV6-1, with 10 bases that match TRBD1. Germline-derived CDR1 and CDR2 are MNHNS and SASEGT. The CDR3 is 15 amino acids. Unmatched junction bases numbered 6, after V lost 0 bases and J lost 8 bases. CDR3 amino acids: CASSEAKDRGQGYTF. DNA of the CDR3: TGTGCCAGCAGTGAAGCCAAAGACAGGGGGCAAGGCTACACCTTC.

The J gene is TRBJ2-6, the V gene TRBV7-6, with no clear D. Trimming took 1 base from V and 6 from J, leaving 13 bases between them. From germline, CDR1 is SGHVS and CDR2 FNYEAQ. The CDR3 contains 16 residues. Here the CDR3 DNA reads TGTGCCAGCAGCTTAGGCTGGGGTCTGACGGCCAACGTCCTGACTTTC. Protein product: CASSLGWGLTANVLTF.

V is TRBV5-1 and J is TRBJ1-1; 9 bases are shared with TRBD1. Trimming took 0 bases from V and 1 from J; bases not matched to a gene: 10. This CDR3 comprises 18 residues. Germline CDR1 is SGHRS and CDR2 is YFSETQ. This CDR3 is CASSLVSGTGRGNTEAFF. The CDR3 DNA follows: TGCGCCAGCAGCTTGGTCTCCGGGACAGGGCGAGGGAACACTGAAGCTTTCTTT.

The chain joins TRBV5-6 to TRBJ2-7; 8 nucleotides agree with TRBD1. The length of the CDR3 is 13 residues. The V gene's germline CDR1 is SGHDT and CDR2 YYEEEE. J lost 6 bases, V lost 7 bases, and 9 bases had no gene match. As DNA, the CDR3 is TGTGCCAGCGGGCCAGGGGGCGAAGGCGAGCAGTACTTC. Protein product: CASGPGGEGEQYF.

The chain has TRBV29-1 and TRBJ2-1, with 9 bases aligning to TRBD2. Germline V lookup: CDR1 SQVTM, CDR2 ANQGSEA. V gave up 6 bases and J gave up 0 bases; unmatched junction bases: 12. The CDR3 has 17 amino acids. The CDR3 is CSVPEGGSGSSYNEQFF. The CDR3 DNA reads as TGCAGCGTCCCCGAAGGTGGTAGCGGGAGCTCCTACAATGAGCAGTTCTTC.

The CDR3 sequence: CARSGSGNTIYF. DNA for the CDR3: TGTGCCAGGTCAGGCTCTGGAAACACCATATATTTT. This chain uses TRBV24-1 with TRBJ1-3; no clear D. In germline, CDR1 is KGHDR, CDR2 SFDVKD. This CDR3 has 12 residues. V was shortened by 11 bases and J by 0 bases, with 7 bases between the two germline ends.

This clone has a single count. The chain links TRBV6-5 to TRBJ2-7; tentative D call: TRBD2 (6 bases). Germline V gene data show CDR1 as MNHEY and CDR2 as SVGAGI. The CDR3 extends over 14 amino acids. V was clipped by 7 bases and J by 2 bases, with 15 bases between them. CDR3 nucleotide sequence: TGTGCCAGCACCACGGGACTCCCTCCCTACGAGCAGTACTTC. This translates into CASTTGLPPYEQYF.

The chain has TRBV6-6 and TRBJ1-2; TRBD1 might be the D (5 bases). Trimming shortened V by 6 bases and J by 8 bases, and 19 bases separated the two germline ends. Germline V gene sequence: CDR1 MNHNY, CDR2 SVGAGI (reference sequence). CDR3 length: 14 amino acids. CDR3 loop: CASSYQEGPRGYTF. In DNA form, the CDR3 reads TGTGCCAGCAGCTACCAGGAGGGACCCCGAGGCTACACCTTC.